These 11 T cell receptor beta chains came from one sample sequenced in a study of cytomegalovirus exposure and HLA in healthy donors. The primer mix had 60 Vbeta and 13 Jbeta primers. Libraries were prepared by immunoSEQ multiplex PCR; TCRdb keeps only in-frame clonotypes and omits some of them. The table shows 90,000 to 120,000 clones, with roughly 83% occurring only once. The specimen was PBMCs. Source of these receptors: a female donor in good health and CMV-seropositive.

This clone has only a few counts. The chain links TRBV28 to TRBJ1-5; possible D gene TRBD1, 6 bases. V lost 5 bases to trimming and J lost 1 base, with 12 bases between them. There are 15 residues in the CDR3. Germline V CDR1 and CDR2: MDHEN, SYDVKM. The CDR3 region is CASSSRTASNQPQHF. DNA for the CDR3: TGTGCCAGCAGTAGCCGGACAGCGAGCAATCAGCCCCAGCATTTT.

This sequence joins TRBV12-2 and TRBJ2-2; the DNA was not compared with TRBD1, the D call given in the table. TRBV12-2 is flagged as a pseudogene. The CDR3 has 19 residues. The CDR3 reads CASRSQTRTGGPLGGELFF. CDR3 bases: TGTGCAAGTCGCTCCCAGACCCGGACAGGGGGCCCCTTAGGCGGGGAGCTGTTTTTT.

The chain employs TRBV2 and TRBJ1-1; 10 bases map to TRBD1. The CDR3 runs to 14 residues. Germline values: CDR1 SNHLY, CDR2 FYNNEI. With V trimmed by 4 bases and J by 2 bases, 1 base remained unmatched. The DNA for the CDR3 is TGTGCCAGCAGTGGACAGGGGGCAAACACTGAAGCTTTCTTT. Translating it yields CASSGQGANTEAFF.

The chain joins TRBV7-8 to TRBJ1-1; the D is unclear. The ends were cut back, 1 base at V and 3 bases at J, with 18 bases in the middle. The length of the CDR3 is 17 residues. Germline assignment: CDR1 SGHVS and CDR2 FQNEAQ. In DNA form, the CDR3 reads TGTGCCAGCAGCTTAGTATCCCTTCGGAGATTCGACACTGAAGCTTTCTTT. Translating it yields CASSLVSLRRFDTEAFF.

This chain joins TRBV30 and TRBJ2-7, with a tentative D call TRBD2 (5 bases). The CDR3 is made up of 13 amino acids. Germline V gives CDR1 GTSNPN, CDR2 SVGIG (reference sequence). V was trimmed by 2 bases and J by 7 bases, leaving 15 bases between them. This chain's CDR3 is CAWSRSPSGEQYF. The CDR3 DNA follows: TGTGCCTGGAGTAGGAGCCCCTCGGGGGAGCAGTACTTC.

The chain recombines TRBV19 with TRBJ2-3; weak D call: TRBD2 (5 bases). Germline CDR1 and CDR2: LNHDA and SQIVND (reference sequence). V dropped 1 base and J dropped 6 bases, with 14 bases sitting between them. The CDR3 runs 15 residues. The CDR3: CASSIVRGPGDTQYF. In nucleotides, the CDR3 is TGTGCCAGTAGTATAGTACGAGGACCGGGGGATACGCAGTATTTT.

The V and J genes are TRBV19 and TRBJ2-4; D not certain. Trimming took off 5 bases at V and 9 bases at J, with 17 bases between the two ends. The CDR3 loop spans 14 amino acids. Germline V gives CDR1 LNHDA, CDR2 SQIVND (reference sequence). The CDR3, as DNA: TGTGCCAGTAGTGTGCGAACAGTTGGAAGCATTCAGTACTTC. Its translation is CASSVRTVGSIQYF.

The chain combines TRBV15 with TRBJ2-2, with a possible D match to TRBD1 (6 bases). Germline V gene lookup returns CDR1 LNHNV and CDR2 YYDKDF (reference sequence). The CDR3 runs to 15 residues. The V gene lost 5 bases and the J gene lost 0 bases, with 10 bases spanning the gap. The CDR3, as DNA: TGTGCCACCAGCGGACAGCCACCGAACACCGGGGAGCTGTTTTTT. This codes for CATSGQPPNTGELFF.

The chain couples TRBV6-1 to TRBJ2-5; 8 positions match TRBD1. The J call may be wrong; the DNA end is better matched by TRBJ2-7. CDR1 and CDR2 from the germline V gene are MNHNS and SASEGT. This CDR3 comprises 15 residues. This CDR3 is CASRFIPGGDYEQYF. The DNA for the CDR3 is TGTGCCAGCAGGTTCATACCAGGGGGCGATTACGAGCAGTACTTC.

The CDR3 DNA is TGTGCCAGCAGCTTAGTCAGGGGAAATAACAATGAGCAGTTCTTC. Translation: CASSLVRGNNNEQFF. The V and J genes are TRBV7-6 and TRBJ2-1; D is possibly TRBD1 (6 bases). Germline CDR1 reads SGHVS; CDR2 reads FNYEAQ. Trimming pared 1 base from V and 5 bases from J, leaving 12 bases between. The CDR3 has 15 amino acids.

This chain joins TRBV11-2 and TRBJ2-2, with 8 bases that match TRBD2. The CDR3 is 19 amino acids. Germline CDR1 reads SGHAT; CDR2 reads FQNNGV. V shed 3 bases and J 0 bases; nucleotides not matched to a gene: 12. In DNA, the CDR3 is TGTGCCAGCAGCTTTAGGGTGGGGCTAGCGGGCGCGAACACCGGGGAGCTGTTTTTT. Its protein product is CASSFRVGLAGANTGELFF. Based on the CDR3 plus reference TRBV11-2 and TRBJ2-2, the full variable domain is EAGVAQSPRYKIIEKRQSVAFWCNPISGHATLYWYQQILGQGPKLLIQFQNNGVVDDSQLPKDRFSAERLKGVDSTLKIQPAKLEDSAVYLCASSFRVGLAGANTGELFFGEGSRLTVL.